This T cell receptor beta chain derives from a study of CD8 T cells in ankylosing spondylitis. Study results and caveats: Within ankylosing spondylitis blood, a TCR beta motif made up of roughly eight highly homologous variants appeared to be characteristic.

This CDR3 region has 14 residues. From germline, CDR1 is SGHRS and CDR2 YFSETQ. Germline trimming cut 7 bases from V and 11 bases from J; bases unmatched to any gene: 14. This clonotype has more than one count but fewer than ten. Its antigen remains unidentified. One entry per CDR3 protein, called by TCRdb with MiXCR from the 5' RACE reads. The sample lists hundreds of thousands of distinct CDR3 sequences, roughly 25% seen once, with 0.89% in the top ten. V and J are TRBV5-1 and TRBJ1-4; TRBD1 matches 7 bases. The sequenced material came from blood, either unsorted or a sorted T cell fraction (not recorded which). This receptor was taken from a male donor with ankylosing spondylitis. CDR3 bases: TGCGCCAGCGGAGTACAGGGGATTAATGGGAAACTGTTTTTT. Translating it yields CASGVQGINGKLFF.